This T cell receptor (beta chain) originates from a study of long-term antiretroviral therapy in people with HIV. A note on this clone: No antigen is known for it.

The germline V gene encodes CDR1 LNHDA and CDR2 SQIVND (reference sequence). The germline V and J ends were trimmed by 5 bases and 2 bases, with 19 bases remaining between them. The CDR3 length is 16 residues. Survey-level immunoSEQ v3.0 assays were run. Assay used: immunoSEQ multiplex PCR; TCRdb lists only in-frame clones, some missing. The sample has about 43,000 clones; around 86% are singletons. Treatment of all HIV participants took place in the United States. General study results and limits: Even long-term ART left TRB diversity below transplant donor controls, despite gains.

The V gene is TRBV19, the J gene TRBJ2-7; D unresolved. Sequenced here: unsorted PBMCs, sampled 0.1 years before starting antiretroviral therapy. The clonotype comes from a woman between 50 and 59 years old with HIV. In DNA, the CDR3 is TGTGCCAGTAGTTCATTGAGAGGCACCAACCCCTACGAGCAGTACTTC. Translated: CASSSLRGTNPYEQYF.